This entry lists 19 T cell receptor beta chains sequenced from one sample in a study of naive CD8 T cells in extremely preterm neonates (TCRdb year 2017). Libraries were built with the immunoSEQ multiplex PCR assay. Here the immuneACCESS table is served through TCRdb, limited to in-frame sequences with V and J called. Missing clones are a known gap in these copies; in checked studies unresolved V genes cover under half, and the rest lacks a known reason. In this sample the table shows over 5,500 clones, under 99% of which occur a single time. The ten biggest clones cover roughly 0.44% of the sample. Term cord blood came from roughly five elective full-term cesarean deliveries at about 37-41 weeks of gestation, without labor or rupture of membranes. Sequenced: naive CD8+ T cells from cord blood. Receptors were obtained from a newborn in good health.

This chain joins TRBV5-1 and TRBJ2-7; TRBD2 aligns across 15 bases. The germline V gene encodes CDR1 SGHRS and CDR2 YFSETQ. Germline trimming cut 4 bases from V and 4 bases from J; bases unmatched to any gene: 6. There are 16 residues in the CDR3. The CDR3 sequence is CASSPGLAGGTYEQYF. The CDR3 nucleotides are TGCGCCAGCAGCCCTGGACTAGCGGGGGGGACGTACGAGCAGTACTTC.

This sequence joins TRBV5-4 and TRBJ2-5, with TRBD2 matching 14 bases. The J segment lost 4 bases and the V segment lost 3 bases, leaving 2 bases of the junction unmatched. Looked up from germline, CDR1 is SGHNT and CDR2 is YYREEE (reference sequence). This CDR3 is built from 15 residues. The CDR3: CASSSGLAGAETQYF. For the CDR3, the DNA is TGTGCCAGCAGCTCGGGACTAGCGGGAGCAGAGACCCAGTACTTC.

The J gene is TRBJ2-1, the V gene TRBV27; 7 bases agree with TRBD1. Germline V gene data show CDR1 as MNHEY and CDR2 as SMNVEV (reference sequence). The trim removed 7 bases at V and 9 bases at J, leaving 15 bases unmatched. CDR3 size: 15 residues. CDR3 in DNA: TGTGCCAGCACTCCAGGGACAGCTCTTCAAATTGAGCAGTTCTTC. This gives the protein CASTPGTALQIEQFF.

This clone appeared once. The chain couples TRBV7-2 to TRBJ2-5; 8 bases match TRBD2. The J call may be incorrect, as the DNA end agrees better with TRBJ2-7. The germline CDR1 and CDR2 sequences are SGHTA and FQGNSA. The CDR3 has 14 amino acids. CDR3 loop: CASSLSQRGSEQYF. As DNA, the CDR3 is TGTGCCAGCAGCTTATCCCAGCGGGGGAGCGAGCAGTACTTC.

This chain connects TRBV19 to TRBJ1-5; D uncertain. V was trimmed by 4 bases and J by 5 bases, leaving 12 bases between them. Germline CDR1 and CDR2: LNHDA and SQIVND (reference sequence). The CDR3 is 14 amino acids. CDR3 amino acids: CASSTFSGDQPQHF. The CDR3 region has the DNA TGTGCCAGTAGTACTTTTAGCGGCGATCAGCCCCAGCATTTT.

The V and J genes are TRBV7-2 and TRBJ2-2; a weak D match, TRBD2 (6 bases). V lost 0 bases and J lost 1, with 6 bases in between. This CDR3 is built from 15 residues. Germline CDR1 SGHTA, CDR2 FQGNSA. The DNA for the CDR3 is TGTGCCAGCAGCTTAGCGGGGGGGAACACCGGGGAGCTGTTTTTT. Its translation is CASSLAGGNTGELFF.

The chain uses TRBV28 and TRBJ2-7; TRBD2 matches at 12 bases. Germline V gene lookup returns CDR1 MDHEN and CDR2 SYDVKM. Trimming took 3 bases from V and 2 from J; bases not matched to a gene: 5. The CDR3 extends over 16 amino acids. The CDR3 nucleotides read TGTGCCAGCAGTTTGCTAGCGGGAGGGGCTACCTACGAGCAGTACTTC. It yields the protein CASSLLAGGATYEQYF.

A remark on this clone: One junction end disagrees with the germline gene, perhaps due to a read error. The genes are TRBV5-4 and TRBJ1-2, with 7 bases lining up with TRBD1. The CDR3 consists of 14 residues. CDR1 is SGHNT and CDR2 is YYREEE in the germline V gene (reference sequence). CDR3 coding DNA: TGTGCCAGCAGATTGGACAGGACCCTCTATGGCTACACCTTC. Amino acids: CASRLDRTLYGYTF.

This chain connects TRBV4-1 to TRBJ2-5; 8 nucleotides agree with TRBD2. The last part of the DNA fits TRBJ2-7 better; the J call may be wrong. The CDR3 extends over 14 amino acids. CDR1 and CDR2 from the germline V gene are MGHRA and YSYEKL. CDR3 amino acids: CASSQPLAGHEQYF. CDR3 nucleotide sequence: TGCGCCAGCAGCCAGCCGCTAGCGGGCCACGAGCAGTACTTC.

This chain uses TRBV13 with TRBJ2-7; 7 nucleotides match TRBD1. This CDR3 region has 14 residues. CDR1 PRHDT and CDR2 FYEKMQ come from the germline V gene (reference sequence). The V gene end was trimmed by 5 bases and the J gene end by 9 bases; junction bases not matched to a gene: 13. This CDR3 reads CASSTAGTEAGQYF. For the CDR3, the DNA is TGTGCCAGCAGCACAGCCGGGACAGAAGCTGGGCAGTACTTC.

The chain uses TRBV30 and TRBJ2-1, with D possibly matching TRBD1 (5 bases). The CDR3 is 14 amino acids. Trimming stripped 4 bases from V and 0 bases from J, with 10 bases between. From germline, CDR1 is GTSNPN and CDR2 SVGIG (reference sequence). In DNA form, the CDR3 reads TGTGCCTGGACTCTAGACAGCTCCTACAATGAGCAGTTCTTC. It encodes CAWTLDSSYNEQFF.

The rearrangement joins TRBV19 to TRBJ1-5; TRBD1 aligns across 8 bases. The J segment lost 4 bases and the V segment lost 4 bases, leaving 0 bases of the junction unmatched. The CDR3 consists of 13 residues. Germline loops: CDR1 LNHDA, CDR2 SQIVND (reference sequence). CDR3 sequence reads: CASSNRGNQPQHF. CDR3 nucleotides: TGTGCCAGTAGTAACAGGGGGAATCAGCCCCAGCATTTT.

The chain joins TRBV27 to TRBJ2-7, with D possibly TRBD1 on 6 matching bases. Germline CDR1 MNHEY, CDR2 SMNVEV (reference sequence). V shed 2 bases and J shed 0 bases, with 8 bases lying between them. The CDR3 has 14 amino acids. The CDR3 DNA reads as TGTGCCAGCAGTTTAACGGACAGCTCCTACGAGCAGTACTTC. It translates to CASSLTDSSYEQYF.

This chain connects TRBV14 to TRBJ2-5; D ambiguous. The CDR3 totals 17 residues. CDR1 is SGHDN and CDR2 is FVKESK in the germline V gene. Trimming took 4 bases from V and 4 from J, leaving 22 bases between them. This CDR3 is CASSPVSPDLRRETQYF. CDR3 nucleotide sequence: TGTGCCAGCAGCCCCGTTTCCCCAGACTTGAGGAGAGAGACCCAGTACTTC.

The rearrangement uses TRBV29-1 and TRBJ2-7; TRBD2 matches 8 bases. The CDR3 is 13 amino acids. After removal of 3 bases from V and 4 bases from J, the junction contained 5 bases not matched to a gene. CDR1 is SQVTM and CDR2 is ANQGSEA in the germline V gene. The CDR3 is CSVESGRAYEQYF. CDR3 bases: TGCAGCGTTGAGAGCGGGAGAGCTTACGAGCAGTACTTC.

CDR3 DNA sequence: TGCGCCAGCAGCCAAGGAGGGTACTCCTACGAGCAGTACTTC. Translated: CASSQGGYSYEQYF. V and J are TRBV4-1 and TRBJ2-7; possible D gene TRBD2, 5 bases. Germline V gene data show CDR1 as MGHRA and CDR2 as YSYEKL. The V gene lost 1 base and the J gene lost 0 bases, with 7 bases spanning the gap. The CDR3 is made up of 14 amino acids.

This chain joins TRBV28 and TRBJ2-3, with 9 bases identical to TRBD2. The CDR3 sequence is 14 residues long. Germline V lookup: CDR1 MDHEN, CDR2 SYDVKM. The junction had 2 bases not matched to a gene; V was cut back by 3 bases and J by 4 bases. The CDR3 DNA is TGTGCCAGCAGTTTTAGCGGGAGCCCAGATACGCAGTATTTT. It yields the protein CASSFSGSPDTQYF.

The genes are TRBV2 and TRBJ2-7; 8 bases agree with TRBD1. There are 11 residues in the CDR3. V was pared by 6 bases and J by 6 bases, with 1 base of the junction left unmatched. The germline CDR1 and CDR2 sequences are SNHLY and FYNNEI. The CDR3 here is CASSDRGEQYF. CDR3 sequence (DNA): TGTGCCAGCAGCGACAGGGGCGAGCAGTACTTC.

The chain combines TRBV4-1 with TRBJ2-7; TRBD2 matches 11 bases. V gave up 0 bases and J gave up 5 bases; unmatched junction bases: 3. This CDR3 spans 15 amino acids. Germline values: CDR1 MGHRA, CDR2 YSYEKL. CDR3 sequence: CASSQESSGRDEQYF. The CDR3 DNA reads TGCGCCAGCAGCCAAGAGAGTAGCGGGAGGGACGAGCAGTACTTC.